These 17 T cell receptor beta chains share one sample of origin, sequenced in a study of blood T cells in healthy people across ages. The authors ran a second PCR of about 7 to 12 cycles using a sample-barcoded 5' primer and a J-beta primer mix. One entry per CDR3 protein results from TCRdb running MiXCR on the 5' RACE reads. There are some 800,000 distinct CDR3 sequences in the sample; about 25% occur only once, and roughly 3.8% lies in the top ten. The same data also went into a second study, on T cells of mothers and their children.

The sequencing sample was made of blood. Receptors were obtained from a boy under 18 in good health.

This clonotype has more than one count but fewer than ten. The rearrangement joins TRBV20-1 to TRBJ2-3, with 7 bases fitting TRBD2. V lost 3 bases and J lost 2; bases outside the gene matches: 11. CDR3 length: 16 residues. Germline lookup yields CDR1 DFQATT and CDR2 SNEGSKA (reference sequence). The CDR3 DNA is TGCAGTGCTAGGGGTCCGCTAGGGAGGGACACAGATACGCAGTATTTT. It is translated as CSARGPLGRDTDTQYF.

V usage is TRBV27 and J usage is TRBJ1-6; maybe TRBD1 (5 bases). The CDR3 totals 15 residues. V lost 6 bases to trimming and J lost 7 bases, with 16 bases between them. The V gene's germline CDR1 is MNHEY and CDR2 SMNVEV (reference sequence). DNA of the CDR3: TGTGCCAGCAGCTCCCTAATGGGGGGAAATTCACCCCTCCACTTT. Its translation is CASSSLMGGNSPLHF.

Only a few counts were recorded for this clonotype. This chain's CDR3 is CSVEWEVTDTQYF. The DNA for the CDR3 is TGCAGCGTGGAGTGGGAGGTTACAGATACGCAGTATTTT. The chain employs TRBV29-1 and TRBJ2-3, with a weak D call TRBD2 (6 bases). CDR1 is SQVTM, CDR2 ANQGSEA, per germline. The CDR3 length is 13 residues. V lost 6 bases to trimming and J lost 3 bases, with 13 bases between them.

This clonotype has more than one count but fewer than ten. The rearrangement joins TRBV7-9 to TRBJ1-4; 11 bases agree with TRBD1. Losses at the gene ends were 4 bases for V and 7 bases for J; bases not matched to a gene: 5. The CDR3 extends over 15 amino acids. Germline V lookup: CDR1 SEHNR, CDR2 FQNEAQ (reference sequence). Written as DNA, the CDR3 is TGTGCCAGCAGCTCCGGACAGGGGGCGACTGAAAAACTGTTTTTT. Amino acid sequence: CASSSGQGATEKLFF.

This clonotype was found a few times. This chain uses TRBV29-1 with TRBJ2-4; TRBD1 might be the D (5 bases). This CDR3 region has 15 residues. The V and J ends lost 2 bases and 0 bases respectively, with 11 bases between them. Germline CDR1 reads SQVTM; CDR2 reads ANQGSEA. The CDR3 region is CSVEQGWEAKNIQYF. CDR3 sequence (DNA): TGCAGCGTTGAACAGGGATGGGAAGCCAAAAACATTCAGTACTTC.

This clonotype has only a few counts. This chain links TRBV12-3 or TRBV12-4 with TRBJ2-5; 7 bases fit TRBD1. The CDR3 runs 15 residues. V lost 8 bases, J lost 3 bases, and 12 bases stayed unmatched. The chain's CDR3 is CASGDLNRGKETQYF. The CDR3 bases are TGTGCCAGCGGCGATCTAAACAGGGGAAAAGAGACCCAGTACTTC.

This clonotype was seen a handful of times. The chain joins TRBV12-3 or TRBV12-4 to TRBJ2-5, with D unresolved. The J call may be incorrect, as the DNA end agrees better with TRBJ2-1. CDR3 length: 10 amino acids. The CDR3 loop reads CASSKDEQFF. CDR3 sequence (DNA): TGTGCCAGCAGTAAGGATGAGCAGTTCTTC.

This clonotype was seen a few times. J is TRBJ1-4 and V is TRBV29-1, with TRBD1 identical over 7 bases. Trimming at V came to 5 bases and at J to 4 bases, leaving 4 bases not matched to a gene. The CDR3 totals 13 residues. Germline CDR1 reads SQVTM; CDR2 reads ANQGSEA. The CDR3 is CSVRDSFNEKLFF. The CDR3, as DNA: TGCAGCGTTCGGGACAGTTTTAATGAAAAACTGTTTTTT.

This CDR3 is CASGRTGKTQYF. The CDR3 coding sequence is TGTGCCAGCGGGAGGACCGGAAAGACCCAGTACTTC. The rearrangement links TRBV27 to TRBJ2-5; perhaps TRBD2 as D (6 bases). The CDR3 spans 12 residues. The ends were cut back, 8 bases at V and 6 bases at J, with 13 bases in the middle. CDR1 is MNHEY and CDR2 is SMNVEV in the germline V gene (reference sequence).

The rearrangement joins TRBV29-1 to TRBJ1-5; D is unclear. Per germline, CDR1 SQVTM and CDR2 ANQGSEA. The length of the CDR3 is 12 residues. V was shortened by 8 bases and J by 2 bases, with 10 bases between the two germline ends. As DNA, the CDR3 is TGCAGCTACAAATCGGGCAATCAGCCCCAGCATTTT. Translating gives CSYKSGNQPQHF. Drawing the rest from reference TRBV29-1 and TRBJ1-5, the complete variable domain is SAVISQKPSRDICQRGTSLTIQCQVDSQVTMMFWYRQQPGQSLTLIATANQGSEATYESGFVIDKFPISRPNLTFSTLTVSNMSPEDSSIYLCSYKSGNQPQHFGDGTRLSIL.

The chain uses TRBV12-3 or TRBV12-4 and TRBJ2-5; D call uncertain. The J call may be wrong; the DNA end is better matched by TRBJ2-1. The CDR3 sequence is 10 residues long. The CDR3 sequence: CASSLYEQFF. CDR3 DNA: TGTGCCAGCAGTTTATATGAGCAGTTCTTC.

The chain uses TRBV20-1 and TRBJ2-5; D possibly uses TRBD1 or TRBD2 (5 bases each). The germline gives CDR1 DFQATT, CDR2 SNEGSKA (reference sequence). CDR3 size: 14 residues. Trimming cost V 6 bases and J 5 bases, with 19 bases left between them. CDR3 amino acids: CSAGGRGVRETQYF. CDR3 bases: TGCAGTGCCGGAGGAAGGGGAGTTAGGGAGACCCAGTACTTC.

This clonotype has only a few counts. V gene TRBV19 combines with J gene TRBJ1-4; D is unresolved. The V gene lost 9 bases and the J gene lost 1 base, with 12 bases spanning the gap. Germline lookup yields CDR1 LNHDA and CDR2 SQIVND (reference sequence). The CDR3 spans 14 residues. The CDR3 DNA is TGTGCCAGCGGCCCGACGGTAACTAATGAAAAACTGTTTTTT. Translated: CASGPTVTNEKLFF.

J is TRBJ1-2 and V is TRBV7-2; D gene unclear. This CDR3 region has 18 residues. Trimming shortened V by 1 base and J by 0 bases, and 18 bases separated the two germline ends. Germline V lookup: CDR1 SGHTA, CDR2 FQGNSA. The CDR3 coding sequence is TGTGCCAGCAGCTTAGACCGTAGCGGGGTTTTAGCTAACTATGGCTACACCTTC. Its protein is CASSLDRSGVLANYGYTF.

The CDR3 reads CASRDTVYNEQFF. The CDR3 DNA reads TGCGCCAGCCGGGACACAGTTTACAATGAGCAGTTCTTC. The V and J genes are TRBV10-2 and TRBJ2-1; tentative D call: TRBD1 (6 bases). CDR1 is WSHSY, CDR2 SAAADI, per germline. The V and J ends lost 8 bases and 4 bases respectively, with 12 bases between them. This CDR3 comprises 13 residues.

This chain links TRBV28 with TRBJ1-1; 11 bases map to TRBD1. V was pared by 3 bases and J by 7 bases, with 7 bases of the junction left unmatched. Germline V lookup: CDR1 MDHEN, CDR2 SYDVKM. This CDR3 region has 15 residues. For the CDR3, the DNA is TGTGCCAGCAGTTTCGGGACAGGGGGTGTCAATGAAGCTTTCTTT. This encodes CASSFGTGGVNEAFF.

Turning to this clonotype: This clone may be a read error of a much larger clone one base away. The DNA of the CDR3 is TGCGCCAGCAGCGCTAGCGGGGGGTTTACCGGGGAGCTGTCTTTT. Encoded protein: CASSASGGFTGELSF. V usage is TRBV4-3 and J usage is TRBJ2-2; TRBD2 matches 11 bases. Germline V gene sequence: CDR1 LGHNA, CDR2 YSLEER. The CDR3 loop spans 15 amino acids.